Listed below are T cell receptor beta chains from one sample, sequenced in a study of cytomegalovirus exposure and HLA in healthy donors. Profiled with immunoSEQ multiplex PCR; TCRdb holds only in-frame clones, not every one. The table lists 150,000 to 200,000 clones, roughly nine tenths of them singletons. Sequenced sample: PBMCs. The receptor source for this set is a man aged 25-40 years in good health and CMV-seropositive. Each CDR3 is given with its conserved first and last residue. The order of the fields is CDR3 length, V gene, D gene, clone size, J gene, CDR3 DNA, CDR3 protein. A D gene is named only where the DNA matches it firmly. Clone size is shown for a subset of rows, as once, few, many or a class of expanded clone.

12	TRBV9	TRBD1	-	TRBJ2-7	TGTGCCAGCAAGGGGACAGGCTACGAGCAGTACTTC	CASKGTGYEQYF
15	TRBV4-3	-	-	TRBJ2-7	TGCGCCAGCAGCCAAGAAAACGCGGGAACCTACGAGCAGTACTTC	CASSQENAGTYEQYF
15	TRBV7-2	TRBD1	-	TRBJ1-4	TGTGCCAGCAGTACGACAGGGGGCGTAGGTGAAAAACTGTTTTTT	CASSTTGGVGEKLFF
15	TRBV15	-	-	TRBJ1-2	TGTGCCACCAGCAGAGAGAAGGGGTCCGACTATGGCTACACCTTC	CATSREKGSDYGYTF
15	TRBV6-1	TRBD1	few	TRBJ2-1	TGTGCCAGCAGTGCGGCACAGGGGGTGTACAATGAGCAGTTCTTC	CASSAAQGVYNEQFF
18	TRBV4-3	-	-	TRBJ1-1	TGCGCCAGCAGCCAAGATCCCCCCCCGGGCTCGAGGAGGACTGAAGCTTTCTTT	CASSQDPPPGSRRTEAFF
15	TRBV10-3	-	-	TRBJ2-5	TGTGCCATCAGTAGGGGGGAGGCTTCCGGGGAGACCCAGTACTTC	CAISRGEASGETQYF
18	TRBV7-8	-	-	TRBJ1-5	TGTGCCAGCAGCTTAGATTCACAGTCGCGCTATAGCAATCAGCCCCAGCATTTT	CASSLDSQSRYSNQPQHF
14	TRBV18	TRBD1	-	TRBJ1-3	TGTGCCAGCTCACCATCGGGGACAGGGAACACCATATATTTT	CASSPSGTGNTIYF
15	TRBV4-2	-	-	TRBJ2-2	TGTGCCAGCAGCCAGGAGAGGGTGGGTGCGGGGGAGCTGTTTTTT	CASSQERVGAGELFF
11	TRBV2	-	-	TRBJ1-2	TGTGCCAGCAGTTCATTTGGAGGCTACACCTTC	CASSSFGGYTF
18	TRBV27	TRBD2	-	TRBJ2-1	TGTGCCAGCGGTAGTGTGGGCCGCACTAGCGGCGTCTACAATGAGCAGTTCTTC	CASGSVGRTSGVYNEQFF